This TCR beta chain was captured in a study of identical twins. TCRdb used MiXCR to reprocess the 5' RACE reads, holding one entry per CDR3 protein. The repertoire holds around 530,000 distinct CDR3 sequences, with roughly 15% as singletons. Germline values: CDR1 SGHRS, CDR2 YFSETQ. Trimming stripped 2 bases from V and 3 bases from J, with 6 bases between. The CDR3 length is 13 residues. This sample also belongs to another study, concerning yellow fever vaccine responses in identical twins.

The specimen was CD4+ T cells sorted from blood. The rearrangement uses TRBV5-1 and TRBJ1-5; D not resolved. The clonotype was recovered from a woman in her late teens or twenties in good health. Written as DNA, the CDR3 is TGCGCCAGCAGCTTCGGAGCCAATCAGCCCCAGCATTTT. The encoded protein is CASSFGANQPQHF.